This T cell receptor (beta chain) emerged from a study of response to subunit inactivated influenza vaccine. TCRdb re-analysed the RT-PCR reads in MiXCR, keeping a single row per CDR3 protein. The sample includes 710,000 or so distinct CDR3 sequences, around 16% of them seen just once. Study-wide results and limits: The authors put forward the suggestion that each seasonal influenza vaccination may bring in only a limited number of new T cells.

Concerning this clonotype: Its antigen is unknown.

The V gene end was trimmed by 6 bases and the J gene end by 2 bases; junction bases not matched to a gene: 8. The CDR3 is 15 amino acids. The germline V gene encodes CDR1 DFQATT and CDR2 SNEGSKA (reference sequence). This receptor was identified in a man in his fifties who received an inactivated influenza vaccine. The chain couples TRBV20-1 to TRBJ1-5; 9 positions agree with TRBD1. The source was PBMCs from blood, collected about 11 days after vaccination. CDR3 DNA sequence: TGCAGTGCCAAGAGGGGACAGGGAGGCAATCAGCCCCAGCATTTT. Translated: CSAKRGQGGNQPQHF.